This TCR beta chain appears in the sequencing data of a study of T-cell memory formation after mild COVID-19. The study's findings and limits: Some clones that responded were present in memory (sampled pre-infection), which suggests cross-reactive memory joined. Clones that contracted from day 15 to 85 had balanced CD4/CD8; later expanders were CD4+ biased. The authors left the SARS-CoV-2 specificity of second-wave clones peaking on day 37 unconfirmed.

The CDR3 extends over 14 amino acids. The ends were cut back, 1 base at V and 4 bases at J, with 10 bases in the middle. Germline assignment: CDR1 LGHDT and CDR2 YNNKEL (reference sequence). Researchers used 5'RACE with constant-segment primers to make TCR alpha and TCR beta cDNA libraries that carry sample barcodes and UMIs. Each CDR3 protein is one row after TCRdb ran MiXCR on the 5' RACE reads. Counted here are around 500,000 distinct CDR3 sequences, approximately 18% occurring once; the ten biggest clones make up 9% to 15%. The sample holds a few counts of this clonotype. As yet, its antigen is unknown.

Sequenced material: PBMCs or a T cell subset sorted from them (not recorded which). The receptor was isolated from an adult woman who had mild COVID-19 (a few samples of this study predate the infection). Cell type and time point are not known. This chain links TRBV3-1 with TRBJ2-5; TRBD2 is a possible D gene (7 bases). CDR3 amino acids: CASSQVGGRETQYF. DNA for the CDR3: TGTGCCAGCAGCCAAGTGGGGGGGCGAGAGACCCAGTACTTC.